Sequencing of this TCR beta chain was carried out in a study of technical replicates of blood from a few donors (dated by TCRdb to 2016 to 2017). Libraries came from the immunoSEQ multiplex PCR assay. TCRdb stores this immuneACCESS table with in-frame sequences only. Part of the clones is absent; in the studies checked, under half of the shortfall reflects unresolved V genes, and no reason is known for the rest. This sample lists tens of thousands of clones; approximately 89% were detected once. The top ten clones comprise less than 5% of the sample. The CDR3 starts with the cysteine, ends with the phenylalanine, and has 18 residues. Only CDR3 DNA is held: 54 bases, read in frame from base 1. V is trimmed back by 2 bases and J by 3 bases, and the junction contains 7 bases that no gene match accounts for. Taken from the germline V gene, the CDR1 and CDR2 loops are KGHSH and LQKENI. Regarding this clone: Its antigen remains unidentified. Within one base of it there is no much larger clone, and no base qualities were kept.

The V and J segments used are TRBV18 and TRBJ2-6; 10 junctional bases match TRBD2. The source is a human donor in good health. Some clones in this sample may be carry-over from other donors' samples. The sequenced sample consisted of PBMCs. The CDR3 corresponds to CASSPDGLAGVGANVLTF. The base sequence is TGTGCCAGCTCACCAGACGGCCTAGCGGGAGTTGGGGCCAACGTCCTGACTTTC.